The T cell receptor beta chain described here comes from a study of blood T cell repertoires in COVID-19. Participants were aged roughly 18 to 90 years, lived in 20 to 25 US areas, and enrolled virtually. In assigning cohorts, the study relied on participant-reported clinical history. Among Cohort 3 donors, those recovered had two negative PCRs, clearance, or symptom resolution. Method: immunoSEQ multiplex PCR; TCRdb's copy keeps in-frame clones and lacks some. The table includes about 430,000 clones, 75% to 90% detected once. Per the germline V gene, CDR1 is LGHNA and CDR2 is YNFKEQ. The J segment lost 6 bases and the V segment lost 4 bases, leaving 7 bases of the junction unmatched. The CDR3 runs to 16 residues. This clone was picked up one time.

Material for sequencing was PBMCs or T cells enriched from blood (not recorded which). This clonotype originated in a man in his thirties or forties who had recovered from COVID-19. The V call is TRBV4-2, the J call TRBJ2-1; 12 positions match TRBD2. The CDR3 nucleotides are TGTGCCAGCAGCCTATGGACTAGCGGGACTCGCAATGAGCAGTTCTTC. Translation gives CASSLWTSGTRNEQFF.